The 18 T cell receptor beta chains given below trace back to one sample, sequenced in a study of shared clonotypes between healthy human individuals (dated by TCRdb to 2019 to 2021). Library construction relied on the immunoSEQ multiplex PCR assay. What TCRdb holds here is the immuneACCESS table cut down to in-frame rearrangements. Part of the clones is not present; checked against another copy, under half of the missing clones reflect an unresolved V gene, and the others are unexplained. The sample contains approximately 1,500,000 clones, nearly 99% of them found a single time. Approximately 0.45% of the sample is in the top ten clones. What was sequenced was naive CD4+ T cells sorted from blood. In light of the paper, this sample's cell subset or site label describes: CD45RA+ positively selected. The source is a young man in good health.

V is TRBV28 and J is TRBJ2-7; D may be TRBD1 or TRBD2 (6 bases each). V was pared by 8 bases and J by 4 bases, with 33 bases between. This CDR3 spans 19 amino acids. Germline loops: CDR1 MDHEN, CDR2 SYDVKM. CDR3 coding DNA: TGTGCCAGCCTGAGTTCCGGGAGTCTGCGCGCAGGGGTGGCTTACGAGCAGTACTTC. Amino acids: CASLSSGSLRAGVAYEQYF.

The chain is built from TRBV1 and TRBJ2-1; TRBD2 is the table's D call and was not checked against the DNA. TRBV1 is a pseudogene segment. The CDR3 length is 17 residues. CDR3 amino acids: CTSSQVPTGLAFNEQFF. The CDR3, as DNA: TGCACCAGCAGCCAAGTCCCGACGGGACTAGCCTTCAATGAGCAGTTCTTC.

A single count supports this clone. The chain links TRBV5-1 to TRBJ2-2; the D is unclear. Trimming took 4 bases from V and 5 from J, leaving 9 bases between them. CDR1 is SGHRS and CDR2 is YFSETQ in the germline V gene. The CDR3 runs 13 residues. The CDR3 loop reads CASSPRETGELFF. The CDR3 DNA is TGCGCCAGCAGCCCCCGAGAGACCGGGGAGCTGTTTTTT.

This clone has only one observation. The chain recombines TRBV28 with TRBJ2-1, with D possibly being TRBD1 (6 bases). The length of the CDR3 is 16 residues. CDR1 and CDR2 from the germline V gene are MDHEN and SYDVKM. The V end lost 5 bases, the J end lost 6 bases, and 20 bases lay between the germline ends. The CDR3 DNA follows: TGTGCCAGCAGTACAGAGGACAGCCCCCTCGTCAATGAGCAGTTCTTC. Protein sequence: CASSTEDSPLVNEQFF.

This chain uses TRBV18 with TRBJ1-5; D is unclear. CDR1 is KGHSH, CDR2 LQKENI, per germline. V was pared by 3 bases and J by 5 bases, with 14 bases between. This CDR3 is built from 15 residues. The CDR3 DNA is TGTGCCAGCTCACCGCCAAGTGGTGGGGATCAGCCCCAGCATTTT. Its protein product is CASSPPSGGDQPQHF.

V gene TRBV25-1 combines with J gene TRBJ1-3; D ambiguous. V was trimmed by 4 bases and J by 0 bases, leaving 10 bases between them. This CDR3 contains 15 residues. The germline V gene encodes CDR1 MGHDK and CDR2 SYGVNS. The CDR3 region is CASSGRLSSGNTIYF. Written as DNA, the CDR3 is TGTGCCAGCAGTGGGAGACTCAGCTCTGGAAACACCATATATTTT.

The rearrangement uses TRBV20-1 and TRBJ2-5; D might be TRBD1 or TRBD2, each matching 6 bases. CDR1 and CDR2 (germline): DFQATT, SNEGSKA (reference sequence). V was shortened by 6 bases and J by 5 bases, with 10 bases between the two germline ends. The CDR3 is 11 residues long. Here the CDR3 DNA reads TGCAGTGCCGGGGGCCCGGAGACCCAGTACTTC. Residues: CSAGGPETQYF.

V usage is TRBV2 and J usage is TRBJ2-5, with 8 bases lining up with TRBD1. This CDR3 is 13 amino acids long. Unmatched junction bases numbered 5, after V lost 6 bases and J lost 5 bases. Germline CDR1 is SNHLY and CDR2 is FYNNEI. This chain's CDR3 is CASRDRDRETQYF. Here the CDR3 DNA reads TGTGCCAGCAGGGACAGGGATCGTGAGACCCAGTACTTC.

CDR3 in DNA: TGTGCCAGCAGCGTAGCCAGGAGCTCTGGAAACACCATATATTTT. It translates to CASSVARSSGNTIYF. This sequence joins TRBV9 and TRBJ1-3; D is unclear. The V end lost 0 bases, the J end lost 0 bases, and 7 bases lay between the germline ends. The CDR3 length is 15 residues. Germline V gene data show CDR1 as SGDLS and CDR2 as YYNGEE. Based on the CDR3 plus reference TRBV9 and TRBJ1-3, the full variable domain is DSGVTQTPKHLITATGQRVTLRCSPRSGDLSVYWYQQSLDQGLQFLIQYYNGEERAKGNILERFSAQQFPDLHSELNLSSLELGDSALYFCASSVARSSGNTIYFGEGSWLTVV.

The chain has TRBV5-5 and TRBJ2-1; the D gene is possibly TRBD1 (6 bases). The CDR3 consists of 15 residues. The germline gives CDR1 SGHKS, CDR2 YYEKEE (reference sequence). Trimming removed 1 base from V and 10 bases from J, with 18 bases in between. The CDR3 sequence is CASSLSAAGAWEQFF. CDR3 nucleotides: TGTGCCAGCAGCTTGTCGGCGGCAGGGGCATGGGAGCAGTTCTTC. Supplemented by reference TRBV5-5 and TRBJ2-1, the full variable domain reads DAGVTQSPTHLIKTRGQQVTLRCSPISGHKSVSWYQQVLGQGPQFIFQYYEKEERGRGNFPDRFSARQFPNYSSELNVNALLLGDSALYLCASSLSAAGAWEQFFGPGTRLTVL.

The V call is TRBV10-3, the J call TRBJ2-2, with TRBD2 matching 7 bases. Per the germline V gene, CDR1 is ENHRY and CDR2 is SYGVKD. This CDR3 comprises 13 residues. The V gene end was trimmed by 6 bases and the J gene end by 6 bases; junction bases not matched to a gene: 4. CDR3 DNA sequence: TGTGCCATCAGGCGGGAGTCGGCCGGGGAGCTGTTTTTT. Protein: CAIRRESAGELFF.

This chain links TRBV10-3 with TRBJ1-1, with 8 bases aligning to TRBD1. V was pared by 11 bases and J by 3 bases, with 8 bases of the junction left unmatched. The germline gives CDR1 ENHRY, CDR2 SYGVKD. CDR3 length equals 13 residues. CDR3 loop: CASRQGKDTEAFF. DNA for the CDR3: TGTGCCTCCCGACAGGGGAAGGACACTGAAGCTTTCTTT.

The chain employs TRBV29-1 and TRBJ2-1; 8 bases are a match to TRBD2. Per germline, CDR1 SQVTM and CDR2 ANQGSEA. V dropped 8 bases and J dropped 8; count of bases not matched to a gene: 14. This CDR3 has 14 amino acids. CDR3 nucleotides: TGCAGCACAAGGGGGTTAGCGGGATGGCATGAGCAGTTCTTC. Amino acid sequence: CSTRGLAGWHEQFF.

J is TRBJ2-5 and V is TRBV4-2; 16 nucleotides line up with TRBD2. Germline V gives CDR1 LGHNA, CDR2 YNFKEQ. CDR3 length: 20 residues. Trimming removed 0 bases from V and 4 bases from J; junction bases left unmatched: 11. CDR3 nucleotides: TGTGCCAGCAGCCAAGAGCTCCCGGGACTAGCGGGAGGGCCGAGAGAGACCCAGTACTTC. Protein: CASSQELPGLAGGPRETQYF.

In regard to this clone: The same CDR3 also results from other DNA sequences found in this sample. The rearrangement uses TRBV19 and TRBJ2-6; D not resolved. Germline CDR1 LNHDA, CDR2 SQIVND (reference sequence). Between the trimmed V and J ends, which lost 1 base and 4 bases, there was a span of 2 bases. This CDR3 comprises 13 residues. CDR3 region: CASSIAGANVLTF. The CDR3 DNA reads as TGTGCCAGTAGTATAGCCGGGGCCAACGTCCTGACTTTC.

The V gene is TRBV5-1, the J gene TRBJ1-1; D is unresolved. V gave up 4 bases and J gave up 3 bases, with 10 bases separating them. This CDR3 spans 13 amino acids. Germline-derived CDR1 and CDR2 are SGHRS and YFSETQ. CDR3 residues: CASSVHSYTEAFF. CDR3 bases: TGCGCCAGCAGCGTTCACAGTTACACTGAAGCTTTCTTT.

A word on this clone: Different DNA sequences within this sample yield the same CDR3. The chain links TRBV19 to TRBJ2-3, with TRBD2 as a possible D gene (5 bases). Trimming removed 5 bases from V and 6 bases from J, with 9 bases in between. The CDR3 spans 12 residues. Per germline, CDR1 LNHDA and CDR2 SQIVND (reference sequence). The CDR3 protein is CASSPGSDTQYF. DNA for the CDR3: TGTGCCAGTAGTCCGGGGTCGGATACGCAGTATTTT.

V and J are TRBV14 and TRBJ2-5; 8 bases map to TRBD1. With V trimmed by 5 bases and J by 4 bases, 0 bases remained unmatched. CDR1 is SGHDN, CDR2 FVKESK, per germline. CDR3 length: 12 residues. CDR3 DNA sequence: TGTGCCAGCAGCACAGGGGGAGAGACCCAGTACTTC. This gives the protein CASSTGGETQYF.